Detailed here is one T cell receptor beta chain. The antigen remains undetermined. Brentuximab vedotin exposure varied among the patients, all of whom had relapsed after autologous stem cell transplantation. Complete response, partial response or progressive disease was recorded as best response. Produced via immunoSEQ multiplex PCR; TCRdb's table is partial and in-frame only. The sample lists about 100,000 clones, 80% to 90% occurring once. This record belongs to a study of PD-1 blockade in classical Hodgkin lymphoma. General study points: It was reported that newly diagnosed patients had less baseline TCR diversity than healthy donors. The authors excluded patients who started nivolumab under 1 year after ASCT. A significant rise in TCR diversity was seen by C4D1 for CD4+ cells but not for CD8+ cells.

The receptor was isolated from a human donor with classical Hodgkin lymphoma. The input for sequencing was peripheral blood mononuclear cells (PBMCs), taken before the second cycle of nivolumab.

The CDR3 DNA follows: TGTGCCACCAGCAGAGGACGGGGGTACCGAAGTAATGAAAAACTGTTTTTT. Translation gives CATSRGRGYRSNEKLFF. The chain employs TRBV15 and TRBJ1-4, with D possibly being TRBD1 (5 bases). Germline V CDR1 and CDR2: LNHNV, YYDKDF (reference sequence). The length of the CDR3 is 17 residues. Trimming left V 1 base short and J 4 bases short, with 16 bases between.